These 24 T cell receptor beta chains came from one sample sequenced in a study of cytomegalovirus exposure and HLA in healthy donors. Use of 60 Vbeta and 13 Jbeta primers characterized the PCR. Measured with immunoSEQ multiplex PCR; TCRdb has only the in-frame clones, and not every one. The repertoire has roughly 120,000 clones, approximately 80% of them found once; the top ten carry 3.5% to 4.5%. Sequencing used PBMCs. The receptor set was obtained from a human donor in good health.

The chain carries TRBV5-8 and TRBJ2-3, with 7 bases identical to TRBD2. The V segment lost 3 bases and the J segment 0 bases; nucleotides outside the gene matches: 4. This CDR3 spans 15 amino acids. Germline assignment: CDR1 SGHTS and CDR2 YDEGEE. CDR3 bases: TGTGCCAGCAGCTCGGGAGGCACTAGCACAGATACGCAGTATTTT. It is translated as CASSSGGTSTDTQYF.

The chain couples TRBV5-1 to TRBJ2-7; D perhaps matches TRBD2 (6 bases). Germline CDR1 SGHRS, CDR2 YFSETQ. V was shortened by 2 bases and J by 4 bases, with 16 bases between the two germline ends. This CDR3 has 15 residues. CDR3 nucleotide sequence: TGCGCCAGCAGCTTTTTTTGGGATCGGGAGTACGAGCAGTACTTC. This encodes CASSFFWDREYEQYF. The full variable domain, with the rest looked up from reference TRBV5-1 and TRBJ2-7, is KAGVTQTPRYLIKTRGQQVTLSCSPISGHRSVSWYQQTPGQGLQFLFEYFSETQRNKGNFPGRFSGRQFSNSRSEMNVSTLELGDSALYLCASSFFWDREYEQYFGPGTRLTVT.

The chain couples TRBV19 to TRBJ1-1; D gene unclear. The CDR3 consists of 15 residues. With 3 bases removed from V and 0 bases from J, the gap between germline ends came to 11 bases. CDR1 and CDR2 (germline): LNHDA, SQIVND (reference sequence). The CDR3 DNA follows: TGTGCCAGTAGTATCCTTTTCCGGTTGAACACTGAAGCTTTCTTT. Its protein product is CASSILFRLNTEAFF.

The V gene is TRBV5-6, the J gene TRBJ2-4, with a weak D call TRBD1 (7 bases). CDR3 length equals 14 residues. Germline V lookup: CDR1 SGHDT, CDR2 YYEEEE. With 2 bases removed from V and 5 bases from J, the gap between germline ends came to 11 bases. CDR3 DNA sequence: TGTGCCAGCAGCTTACAGGGGACTCAAAACATTCAGTACTTC. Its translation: CASSLQGTQNIQYF.

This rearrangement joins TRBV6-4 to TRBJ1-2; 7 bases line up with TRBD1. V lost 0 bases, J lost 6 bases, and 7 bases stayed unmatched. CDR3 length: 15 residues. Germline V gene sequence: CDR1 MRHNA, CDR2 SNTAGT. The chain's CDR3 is CASSDSGRGSDGYTF. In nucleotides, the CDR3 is TGTGCCAGCAGTGACTCTGGCAGGGGGTCGGATGGCTACACCTTC.

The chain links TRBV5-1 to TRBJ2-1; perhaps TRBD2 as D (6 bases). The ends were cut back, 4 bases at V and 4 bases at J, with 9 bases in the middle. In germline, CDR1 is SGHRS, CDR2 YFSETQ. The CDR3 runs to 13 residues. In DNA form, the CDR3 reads TGCGCCAGCAGCGGGAGGAGGTACAATGAGCAGTTCTTC. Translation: CASSGRRYNEQFF. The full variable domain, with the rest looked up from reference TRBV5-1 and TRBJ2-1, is KAGVTQTPRYLIKTRGQQVTLSCSPISGHRSVSWYQQTPGQGLQFLFEYFSETQRNKGNFPGRFSGRQFSNSRSEMNVSTLELGDSALYLCASSGRRYNEQFFGPGTRLTVL.

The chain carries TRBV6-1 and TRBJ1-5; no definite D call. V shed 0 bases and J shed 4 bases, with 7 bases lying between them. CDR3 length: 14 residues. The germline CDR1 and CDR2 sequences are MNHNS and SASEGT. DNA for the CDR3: TGTGCCAGCAGTGAAGCACAGCTAAATCAGCCCCAGCATTTT. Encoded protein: CASSEAQLNQPQHF.

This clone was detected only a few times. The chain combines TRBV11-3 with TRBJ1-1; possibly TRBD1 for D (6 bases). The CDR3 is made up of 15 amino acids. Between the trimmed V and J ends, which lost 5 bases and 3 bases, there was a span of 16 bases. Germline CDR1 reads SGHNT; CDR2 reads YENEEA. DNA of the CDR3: TGTGCCAGCAGCCCCCACAGGGATCCGGACACTGAAGCTTTCTTT. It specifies CASSPHRDPDTEAFF.

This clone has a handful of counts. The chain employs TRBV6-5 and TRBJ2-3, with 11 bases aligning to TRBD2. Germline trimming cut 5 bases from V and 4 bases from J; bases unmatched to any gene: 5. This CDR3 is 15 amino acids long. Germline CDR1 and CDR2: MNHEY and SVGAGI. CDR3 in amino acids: CASSQGLAASDTQYF. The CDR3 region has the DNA TGTGCCAGCAGTCAGGGACTAGCGGCTTCAGATACGCAGTATTTT.

The CDR3 DNA sequence: TGCGCCAGCAGCTTGGAGGGAGGGGAGAGTGAGTACTTC. Its translation: CASSLEGGESEYF. V gene TRBV5-1 combines with J gene TRBJ2-7, with 7 nucleotides matching TRBD2. Per germline, CDR1 SGHRS and CDR2 YFSETQ. The CDR3 consists of 13 residues. V dropped 0 bases and J dropped 11; count of bases not matched to a gene: 8.

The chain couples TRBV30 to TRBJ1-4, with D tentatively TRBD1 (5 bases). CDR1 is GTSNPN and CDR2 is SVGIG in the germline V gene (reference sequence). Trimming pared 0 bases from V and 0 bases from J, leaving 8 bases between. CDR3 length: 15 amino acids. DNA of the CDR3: TGTGCCTGGAGTGTATTGGGGCCAACTAATGAAAAACTGTTTTTT. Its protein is CAWSVLGPTNEKLFF.

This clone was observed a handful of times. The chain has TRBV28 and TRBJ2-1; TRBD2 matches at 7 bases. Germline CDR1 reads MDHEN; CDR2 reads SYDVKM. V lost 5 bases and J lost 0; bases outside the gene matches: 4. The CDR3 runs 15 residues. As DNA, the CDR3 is TGTGCCAGCAGTCAGCGGGACCTCTCCTACAATGAGCAGTTCTTC. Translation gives CASSQRDLSYNEQFF.

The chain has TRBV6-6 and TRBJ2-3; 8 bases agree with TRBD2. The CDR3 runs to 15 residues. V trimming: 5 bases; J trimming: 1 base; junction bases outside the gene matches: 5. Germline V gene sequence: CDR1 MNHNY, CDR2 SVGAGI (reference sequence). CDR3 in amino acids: CASSQGLAGTDTQYF. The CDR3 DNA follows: TGTGCCAGCAGTCAAGGACTAGCCGGCACAGATACGCAGTATTTT.

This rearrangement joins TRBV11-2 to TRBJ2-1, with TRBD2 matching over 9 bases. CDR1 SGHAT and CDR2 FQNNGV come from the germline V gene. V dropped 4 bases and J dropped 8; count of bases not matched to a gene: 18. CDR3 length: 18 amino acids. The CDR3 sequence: CASSSYGVRGGRDHEQFF. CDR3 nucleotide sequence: TGTGCCAGCAGCTCATATGGGGTCAGGGGCGGGAGGGATCATGAGCAGTTCTTC.

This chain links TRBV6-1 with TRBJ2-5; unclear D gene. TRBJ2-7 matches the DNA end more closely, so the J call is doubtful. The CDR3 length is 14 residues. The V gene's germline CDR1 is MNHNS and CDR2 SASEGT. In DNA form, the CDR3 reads TGTGCCAGCAGTGAATCGTCTGCACCCTACGAGCAGTACTTC. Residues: CASSESSAPYEQYF.

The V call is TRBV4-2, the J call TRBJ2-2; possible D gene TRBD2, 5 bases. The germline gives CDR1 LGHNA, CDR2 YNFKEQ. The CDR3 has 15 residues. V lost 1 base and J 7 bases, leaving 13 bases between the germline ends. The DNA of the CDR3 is TGTGCCAGCAGCCAAGCCCAGCAAGCGGTCGGGGAGCTGTTTTTT. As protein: CASSQAQQAVGELFF.

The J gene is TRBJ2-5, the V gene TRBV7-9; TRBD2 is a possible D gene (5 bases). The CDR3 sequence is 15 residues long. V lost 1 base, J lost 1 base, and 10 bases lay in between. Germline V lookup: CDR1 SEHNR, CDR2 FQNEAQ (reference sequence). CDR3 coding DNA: TGTGCCAGCAGCTTAGGAGGGTTGTTCCAAGAGACCCAGTACTTC. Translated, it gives CASSLGGLFQETQYF.

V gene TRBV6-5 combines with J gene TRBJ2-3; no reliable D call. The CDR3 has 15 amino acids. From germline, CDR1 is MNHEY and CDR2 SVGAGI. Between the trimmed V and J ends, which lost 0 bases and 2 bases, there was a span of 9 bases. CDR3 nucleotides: TGTGCCAGCAGTTACTCGACTCGGCACACAGATACGCAGTATTTT. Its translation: CASSYSTRHTDTQYF.

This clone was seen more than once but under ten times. This chain's CDR3 is CSASLMYEQYF. CDR3 coding DNA: TGCAGTGCTAGCTTAATGTACGAGCAGTACTTC. The chain combines TRBV20-1 with TRBJ2-7; D unclear. The CDR3 loop spans 11 amino acids. V lost 3 bases to trimming and J lost 4 bases, with 7 bases between them. The germline V gene encodes CDR1 DFQATT and CDR2 SNEGSKA (reference sequence).

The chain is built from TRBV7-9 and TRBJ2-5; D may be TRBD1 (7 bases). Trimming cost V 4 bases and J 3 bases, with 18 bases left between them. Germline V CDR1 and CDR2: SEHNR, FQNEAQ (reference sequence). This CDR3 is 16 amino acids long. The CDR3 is CASSSARGAGKETQYF. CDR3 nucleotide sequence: TGTGCCAGCAGCTCTGCCAGGGGGGCAGGGAAAGAGACCCAGTACTTC.

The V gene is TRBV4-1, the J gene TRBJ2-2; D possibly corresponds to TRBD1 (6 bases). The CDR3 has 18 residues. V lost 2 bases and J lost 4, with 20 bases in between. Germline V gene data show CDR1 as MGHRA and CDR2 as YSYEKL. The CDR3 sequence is CASSQHWPGGAGTGELFF. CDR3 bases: TGCGCCAGCAGCCAACACTGGCCTGGGGGCGCGGGCACCGGGGAGCTGTTTTTT.

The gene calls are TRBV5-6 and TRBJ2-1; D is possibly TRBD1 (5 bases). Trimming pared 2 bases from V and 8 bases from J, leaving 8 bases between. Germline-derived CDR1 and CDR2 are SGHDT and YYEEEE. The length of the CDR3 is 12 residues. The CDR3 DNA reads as TGTGCCAGCAGCTTTAGGGGCGATGAGCAGTTCTTC. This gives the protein CASSFRGDEQFF.

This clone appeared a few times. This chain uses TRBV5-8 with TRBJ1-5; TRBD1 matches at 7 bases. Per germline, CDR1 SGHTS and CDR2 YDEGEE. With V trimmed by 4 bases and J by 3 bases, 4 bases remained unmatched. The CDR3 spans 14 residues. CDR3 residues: CASSTGTVNQPQHF. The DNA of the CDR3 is TGTGCCAGCAGCACCGGGACAGTCAATCAGCCCCAGCATTTT.

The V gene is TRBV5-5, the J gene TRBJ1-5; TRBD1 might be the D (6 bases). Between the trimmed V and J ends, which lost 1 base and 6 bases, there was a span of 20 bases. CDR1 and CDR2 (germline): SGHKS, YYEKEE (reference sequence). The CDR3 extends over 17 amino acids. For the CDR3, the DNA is TGTGCCAGCAGCTTGACGGTTTTTGGGGGGGCGGCTCAGCCCCAGCATTTT. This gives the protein CASSLTVFGGAAQPQHF.